The present T cell receptor beta chain was sequenced within a study of post-analysis software for immune sequencing data. This clonotype was observed many times. Its antigen is unidentified. cDNA libraries for TCR beta contained unique molecular identifiers. TCRdb fed the PCR reads into MiXCR, producing one record per CDR3 protein. This table has 170,000 or so distinct CDR3 sequences, roughly 30% appearing once. Germline lookup yields CDR1 SGHRS and CDR2 YFSETQ. Trimming removed 5 bases from V and 6 bases from J; junction bases left unmatched: 5. The CDR3 is 14 amino acids. Notes on the study in general: With TRBV5-6, TRBV5-1 and TRBV20-1 included, 5 or 6 TRBV segments were more frequent in patients than in controls.

The clonotype was recovered from a girl aged 5 to 17 with multiple sclerosis. The rearrangement links TRBV5-1 to TRBJ2-7; TRBD2 matches at 13 bases. The specimen was blood. CDR3 in amino acids: CASRVGLAGVEQYF. The CDR3 bases are TGCGCCAGCAGGGTAGGACTAGCGGGAGTCGAGCAGTACTTC.